Below are 12 T cell receptor beta chains sequenced from a single sample in a study of blood T cell repertoires in COVID-19. The protocol was immunoSEQ multiplex PCR, while the TCRdb copy is restricted to in-frame clones and leaves out a portion. The table has about 300,000 clones, 70% to 90% seen once. Specimen: PBMCs or T cells enriched from blood (not recorded which). These receptors were obtained from a woman aged 18-29 years who had recovered from COVID-19.

The chain links TRBV6-6 to TRBJ1-1; 7 nucleotides match TRBD1. There are 13 residues in the CDR3. V lost 9 bases and J lost 5; bases outside the gene matches: 9. Germline-derived CDR1 and CDR2 are MNHNY and SVGAGI (reference sequence). Here the CDR3 reads CASSDRVRTEAFF. The CDR3 nucleotides read TGTGCCAGTTCAGACAGGGTTAGGACTGAAGCTTTCTTT.

This chain links TRBV7-8 with TRBJ1-1, with TRBD1 identical over 8 bases. V was pared by 9 bases and J by 11 bases, with 14 bases of the junction left unmatched. Germline V gives CDR1 SGHVS, CDR2 FQNEAQ. This CDR3 is built from 13 residues. CDR3 in DNA: TGTGCCAGTGGACAGGGTTTCTCCTTCGTGGCTTTCTTT. It codes for CASGQGFSFVAFF.

The chain joins TRBV5-1 to TRBJ2-4, with TRBD2 identical over 7 bases. This CDR3 region has 13 residues. Germline values: CDR1 SGHRS, CDR2 YFSETQ. The ends lost 2 bases at V and 8 bases at J; junction bases unmatched: 4. DNA of the CDR3: TGCGCCAGCAGCTTCGCGGGGAGGGACATTCAGTACTTC. Translated: CASSFAGRDIQYF.

The chain links TRBV9 to TRBJ2-1, with 14 bases identical to TRBD2. With 3 bases clipped from V and 9 bases from J, the junction kept 5 bases outside the gene matches. There are 15 residues in the CDR3. Per germline, CDR1 SGDLS and CDR2 YYNGEE. CDR3 residues: CASSAGLAGGAEQFF. Written as DNA, the CDR3 is TGTGCCAGCAGCGCTGGACTAGCGGGAGGTGCTGAGCAGTTCTTC.

The rearrangement uses TRBV5-6 and TRBJ2-7; 12 bases map to TRBD2. The germline CDR1 and CDR2 sequences are SGHDT and YYEEEE. V dropped 1 base and J dropped 2; count of bases not matched to a gene: 4. This CDR3 has 16 amino acids. The DNA for the CDR3 is TGTGCCAGCAGCTTGCGGACTAGCGGGGCCCCCTACGAGCAGTACTTC. Residues: CASSLRTSGAPYEQYF.

This clone showed up just once. The chain employs TRBV24-1 and TRBJ2-1; a weak D match, TRBD1 (5 bases). V lost 3 bases to trimming and J lost 7 bases, with 12 bases between them. The germline V gene encodes CDR1 KGHDR and CDR2 SFDVKD. The CDR3 contains 14 residues. CDR3 sequence: CATSDPGSKNEQFF. The CDR3, as DNA: TGTGCCACCAGTGATCCAGGGTCTAAAAATGAGCAGTTCTTC.

The chain carries TRBV5-5 and TRBJ2-5; D perhaps matches TRBD2 (6 bases). The CDR3 consists of 16 residues. CDR1 and CDR2 from the germline V gene are SGHKS and YYEKEE (reference sequence). V was clipped by 4 bases and J by 2 bases, with 18 bases between them. CDR3 residues: CASSPRGVANQETQYF. The CDR3 DNA follows: TGTGCCAGCAGCCCCCGCGGGGTGGCTAATCAAGAGACCCAGTACTTC. The full variable domain, its missing parts supplied by reference TRBV5-5 and TRBJ2-5, is DAGVTQSPTHLIKTRGQQVTLRCSPISGHKSVSWYQQVLGQGPQFIFQYYEKEERGRGNFPDRFSARQFPNYSSELNVNALLLGDSALYLCASSPRGVANQETQYFGPGTRLLVL.

The chain couples TRBV28 to TRBJ2-7; D perhaps matches TRBD2 (5 bases). Germline V gives CDR1 MDHEN, CDR2 SYDVKM. Trimming cost V 3 bases and J 4 bases, with 13 bases left between them. This CDR3 contains 14 residues. Here the CDR3 reads CASSFGGLTYEQYF. The CDR3 DNA reads TGTGCCAGCAGTTTCGGCGGGCTCACGTACGAGCAGTACTTC.

J is TRBJ1-1 and V is TRBV7-9, with 8 bases aligning to TRBD1. The junction had 14 bases not matched to a gene; V was cut back by 5 bases and J by 3 bases. CDR3 size: 17 residues. Germline CDR1 SEHNR, CDR2 FQNEAQ (reference sequence). The CDR3 loop reads CASSIGQGSAWDTEAFF. As DNA, the CDR3 is TGTGCCAGCAGCATCGGACAGGGTTCGGCTTGGGACACTGAAGCTTTCTTT.

This chain connects TRBV7-8 to TRBJ1-1; no firm D call. This CDR3 region has 14 residues. Germline CDR1 is SGHVS and CDR2 is FQNEAQ. Trimming stripped 2 bases from V and 3 bases from J, with 10 bases between. The CDR3, as DNA: TGTGCCAGCAGCTTATTGGTGAGCGACACTGAAGCTTTCTTT. Residues: CASSLLVSDTEAFF.

The chain carries TRBV28 and TRBJ1-5; 9 nucleotides match TRBD1. The CDR3 covers 17 residues. Trimming removed 3 bases from V and 5 bases from J; junction bases left unmatched: 11. Germline values: CDR1 MDHEN, CDR2 SYDVKM. This chain's CDR3 is CASSLGQGKKAYQPQHF. CDR3 in DNA: TGTGCCAGCAGTTTGGGACAGGGAAAGAAGGCTTATCAGCCCCAGCATTTT.

The CDR3 spells CASSVAVGASQETQYF. The CDR3 DNA is TGTGCCAGCAGCGTAGCTGTGGGGGCGTCCCAAGAGACCCAGTACTTC. This chain links TRBV9 with TRBJ2-5; weak D call: TRBD1 (6 bases). Trimming removed 0 bases from V and 1 base from J, with 13 bases in between. The CDR3 runs 16 residues. Germline loops: CDR1 SGDLS, CDR2 YYNGEE. The full variable domain, in which reference TRBV9 and TRBJ2-5 provide the parts outside the CDR3, is DSGVTQTPKHLITATGQRVTLRCSPRSGDLSVYWYQQSLDQGLQFLIQYYNGEERAKGNILERFSAQQFPDLHSELNLSSLELGDSALYFCASSVAVGASQETQYFGPGTRLLVL.